This TCR beta chain comes out of a study of graft-versus-host responses after intestinal transplantation. Turning to this clone: Antigen unknown.

This CDR3 has 15 amino acids. The germline V gene encodes CDR1 MGHRA and CDR2 YSYEKL. The trim removed 3 bases at V and 5 bases at J, leaving 4 bases unmatched. Some clones are missing from TCRdb's copy, which holds only in-frame ones; the method was immunoSEQ multiplex PCR. This sample yields about 94,000 clones, of which roughly 90% are seen a single time; around 0.53% belongs to the top ten. This TCR came from a human donor who received an intestinal transplant. The sequenced sample was unstimulated CD8+ T cells sorted from spleen or lymph node cells, obtained before intestinal transplant. The J gene is TRBJ1-1, the V gene TRBV4-1; TRBD1 matches 12 bases. The CDR3 coding sequence is TGCGCCAGCAGCCAGGGACAGGGGGCTGTAACTGAAGCTTTCTTT. It specifies CASSQGQGAVTEAFF.